The T cell receptor beta chain described here comes from a study of beta chain features in type 1 diabetes (dated by TCRdb to the late 2010s). A note on the overall study: Mean age, gender distribution, total cell number and subset yield did not differ between patients and healthy donors. Naive and central memory subsets were obtained from all 30 or so donors, but regulatory and stem cell-like memory subsets were isolated from only 8 patients and roughly 8 healthy donors. In the study, recently diagnosed type 1 diabetes patients and matched healthy donors were compared on the TCRB repertoires of their sorted circulating CD4+ T cell subsets. A total of about 100,000,000 sorted cells were examined across all samples, and RNA yield correlated strongly with the number of cells per subset. The investigation overall reported the following: At VDJ recombination sites, type 1 diabetes patients had fewer insertions and more deleted nucleotides, which implies abnormalities in thymic rearrangement. Shorter templates might have been favored by PCR, but patient and control samples were amplified and corrected together, so both groups would have been affected equally by any skew. Sequencing cDNA rather than genomic DNA could over-represent highly expressing activated cells, although activation and CD3 levels did not differ between groups. A moderate but significant shortening of TCRB CDR3 length was observed in type 1 diabetes patients in all four CD4+ subsets. Naive, central memory and regulatory TCRB repertoires appeared more similar among patients than among healthy donors. HLA sub-analyses involved small numbers of individuals, so any influence of HLA type on TCRB rearrangement remained unresolved.

There are a few counts of this clone. It lacks a known antigen. No base quality values were provided; no much bigger clone lies one nucleotide off. A single peripheral blood draw of 95 to 150 mL on average was collected from each donor into heparinised tubes. Using a panel that included CD45RO, CCR7, CD25, CD127, CD95 and CD27, naive, central memory, regulatory and stem cell-like memory CD4+ T cells were sorted on a BD FACSAria II. Purity was above 98% for every sorted population. PBMCs were isolated immediately by Lymphoprep density gradient centrifugation and stained directly without culture. To minimize batch effects, samples were stained and sorted in pairs, one healthy donor with one patient per experiment. All of the isolated RNA was reverse transcribed with the High Capacity cDNA Reverse Transcription Kit, so expressed TCRB transcripts were sequenced. Naive, central memory and regulatory T cell samples underwent deep immunoSEQ sequencing, averaging approximately 3.3 million total reads per sample. Sorted cells were lysed in RLT buffer and RNA was extracted with DNase-treated RNeasy Micro or Mini kits, depending on cell number. To prevent cross-contamination, each cell subset was processed individually, whereas patient and healthy donor samples were processed jointly. The immunoSEQ multiplex PCR was used to amplify TCRB sequences from cDNA, yielding 87-bp fragments that span the CDR3 region. Sequencing of the amplicons was performed on the Illumina HiSeq platform. As for the authors' bioinformatics: Synthetic template baselines were used to correct PCR bias computationally, reads within Hamming distance 2 were collapsed, and singletons that could not be merged were discarded. By aligning reads against IMGT, V, D and J genes, CDR3 length, and insertions or deletions at six rearrangement sites were assigned. Clonotype counts were normalized to sorted cell number within each subset before computing true diversity and Gini coefficients with the tcR R package. Repertoire sharing was quantified using the overlap coefficient calculated on TCRB nucleotide sequences. Drawn from immuneACCESS, this table holds only the in-frame rearrangements with V and J called that TCRdb kept. Clones are partly lost; checked studies trace under half to an unresolved V gene and leave the rest unexplained. That table gives V, J and clone size, and the DNA gave D and trimming. This sample holds under 200,000 clones; about 9.4% were observed only once. The ten largest clones represent under 0.55% of the sample.

The CDR3, cysteine through phenylalanine, is 13 amino acids long. The kept DNA is CDR3 alone, 39 bases in frame from the first base. CDR1 is given as KGHSH and CDR2 as LQKENI, both from the germline V gene. V is cut by 5 bases and J by 2 bases, and the space between the germline ends is 9 bases. The chain couples TRBV18 to TRBJ1-1; the D gene remains uncertain. The receptor was isolated from a man in his thirties or forties with type 1 diabetes. Sequencing was performed on central memory CD4+ T cells from blood. CDR3 reads: CASSRDTNTEAFF. The DNA reads TGTGCCAGCTCAAGAGACACTAACACTGAAGCTTTCTTT.